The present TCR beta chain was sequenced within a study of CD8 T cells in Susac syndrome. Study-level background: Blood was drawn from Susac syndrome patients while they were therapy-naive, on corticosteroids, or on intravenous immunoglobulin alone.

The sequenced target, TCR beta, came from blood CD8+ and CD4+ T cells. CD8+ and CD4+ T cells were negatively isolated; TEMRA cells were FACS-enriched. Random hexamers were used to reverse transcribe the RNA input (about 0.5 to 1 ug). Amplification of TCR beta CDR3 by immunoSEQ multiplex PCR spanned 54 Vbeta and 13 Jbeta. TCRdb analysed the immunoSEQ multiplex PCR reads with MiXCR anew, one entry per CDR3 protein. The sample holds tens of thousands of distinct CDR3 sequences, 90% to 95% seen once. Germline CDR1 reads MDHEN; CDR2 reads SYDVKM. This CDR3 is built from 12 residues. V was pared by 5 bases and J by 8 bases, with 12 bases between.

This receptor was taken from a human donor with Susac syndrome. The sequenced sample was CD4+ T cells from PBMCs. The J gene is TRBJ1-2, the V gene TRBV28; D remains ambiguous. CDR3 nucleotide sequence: TGTGCCAGCAGTCTAGTTGGACGCGGCTACACCTTC. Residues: CASSLVGRGYTF.